This passage covers 20 T cell receptor beta chains from one sample sequenced in a study of glioma-infiltrating T cells after dendritic cell vaccination. Some clones are missing from TCRdb's copy, which holds only in-frame ones; the method was immunoSEQ multiplex PCR. The table lists approximately 46,000 clones, approximately 90% of them singletons. The time point here: after dendritic cell vaccination, including at tumor progression/relapse. Source: blood, taken after dendritic cell vaccination. These receptors came from a human donor with glioblastoma.

The chain is built from TRBV9 and TRBJ2-5; 7 positions agree with TRBD2. CDR1 is SGDLS and CDR2 is YYNGEE in the germline V gene. V trimming: 3 bases; J trimming: 4 bases; junction bases outside the gene matches: 9. The CDR3 consists of 15 residues. CDR3 coding DNA: TGTGCCAGCAGCGATTCGACTAGCATAGGAGAGACCCAGTACTTC. Protein: CASSDSTSIGETQYF.

The chain employs TRBV6-5 and TRBJ1-3, with 8 positions matching TRBD1. CDR3 length: 15 residues. Per the germline V gene, CDR1 is MNHEY and CDR2 is SVGAGI. Trimming removed 8 bases from V and 0 bases from J; junction bases left unmatched: 6. The CDR3 sequence is CASRDRQSSGNTIYF. The CDR3 DNA reads as TGTGCCAGCCGGGACAGGCAAAGCTCTGGAAACACCATATATTTT.

This rearrangement joins TRBV7-9 to TRBJ1-2, with D possibly being TRBD1 (5 bases). The V and J ends lost 2 bases and 7 bases respectively, with 26 bases between them. This CDR3 is built from 18 residues. Per germline, CDR1 SEHNR and CDR2 FQNEAQ (reference sequence). The CDR3 spells CASSLRVSGFGGAGGYTF. The CDR3 DNA reads as TGTGCCAGCAGCTTAAGGGTCTCGGGATTTGGCGGGGCCGGTGGCTACACCTTC.

The rearrangement uses TRBV2 and TRBJ1-4; D not resolved. CDR3 length: 14 amino acids. Trimming left V 6 bases short and J 1 base short, with 9 bases between. Germline V gene data show CDR1 as SNHLY and CDR2 as FYNNEI. The CDR3 region has the DNA TGTGCCAGCAGCGCAGGAGGAACTAATGAAAAACTGTTTTTT. The encoded protein is CASSAGGTNEKLFF.

The chain couples TRBV19 to TRBJ1-5; 11 nucleotides align to TRBD1. The V gene end was trimmed by 6 bases and the J gene end by 4 bases; junction bases not matched to a gene: 2. This CDR3 is 14 amino acids long. Germline V lookup: CDR1 LNHDA, CDR2 SQIVND (reference sequence). CDR3 in amino acids: CASRGTGGNQPQHF. CDR3 coding DNA: TGTGCCAGTAGAGGGACAGGGGGAAATCAGCCCCAGCATTTT.

This chain connects TRBV6-1 to TRBJ2-7, with 7 bases matching TRBD2. J lost 7 bases, V lost 2 bases, and 2 bases had no gene match. Looked up from germline, CDR1 is MNHNS and CDR2 is SASEGT. The CDR3 runs 12 residues. The CDR3 protein is CASSESGGEQYF. The CDR3 DNA reads TGTGCCAGCAGTGAATCCGGGGGGGAGCAGTACTTC.

The chain is built from TRBV2 and TRBJ1-4; no clear D. Germline V gene sequence: CDR1 SNHLY, CDR2 FYNNEI. The V end lost 4 bases, the J end lost 0 bases, and 6 bases lay between the germline ends. This CDR3 is built from 14 residues. The CDR3 DNA sequence: TGTGCCAGCAGTGCCAGCGCAACTAATGAAAAACTGTTTTTT. Encoded protein: CASSASATNEKLFF.

The chain is built from TRBV28 and TRBJ1-1; possible D gene TRBD1, 6 bases. V lost 6 bases and J 0 bases, leaving 17 bases between the germline ends. Germline lookup yields CDR1 MDHEN and CDR2 SYDVKM. This CDR3 is 16 amino acids long. The CDR3 sequence: CASSYPPGAMNTEAFF. The CDR3 region has the DNA TGTGCCAGCAGCTACCCCCCAGGGGCGATGAACACTGAAGCTTTCTTT.

This clone was picked up a small number of times. The rearrangement links TRBV5-1 to TRBJ2-3; D not certain. CDR1 and CDR2 from the germline V gene are SGHRS and YFSETQ. The CDR3 has 15 amino acids. Trimming stripped 4 bases from V and 3 bases from J, with 15 bases between. CDR3 amino acids: CASSVYVGLTDTQYF. In DNA form, the CDR3 reads TGCGCCAGCAGCGTCTATGTCGGTCTAACAGATACGCAGTATTTT.

The chain employs TRBV10-3 and TRBJ2-5, with a possible D match to TRBD1 (6 bases). The CDR3 is 12 residues long. Germline CDR1 is ENHRY and CDR2 is SYGVKD. Trimming left V 4 bases short and J 4 bases short, with 7 bases between. CDR3 nucleotides: TGTGCCATCAGTGGCAGGGGAGAGACCCAGTACTTC. This sequence encodes CAISGRGETQYF.

The chain joins TRBV15 to TRBJ2-3; 7 bases fit TRBD1. The CDR3 covers 16 residues. Per the germline V gene, CDR1 is LNHNV and CDR2 is YYDKDF (reference sequence). J gave up 2 bases and V 7 bases, and 12 bases lay outside the gene matches. In DNA form, the CDR3 reads TGTGCCACCAAGCGCTTCCGGGACAGAATCACAGATACGCAGTATTTT. Protein sequence: CATKRFRDRITDTQYF.

The chain has TRBV30 and TRBJ2-7; 9 positions agree with TRBD1. Germline lookup yields CDR1 GTSNPN and CDR2 SVGIG (reference sequence). V lost 6 bases, J lost 1 base, and 4 bases stayed unmatched. The CDR3 loop spans 13 amino acids. The CDR3 coding sequence is TGTGCCTGCCCGGGACAGGGATCCTACGAGCAGTACTTC. This codes for CACPGQGSYEQYF.

The chain couples TRBV5-6 to TRBJ1-5; maybe TRBD1 (6 bases). This CDR3 has 14 amino acids. The V and J ends lost 3 bases and 3 bases respectively, with 10 bases between them. Germline values: CDR1 SGHDT, CDR2 YYEEEE. The CDR3 sequence: CASSSGQNNQPQHF. Here the CDR3 DNA reads TGTGCCAGCAGCTCAGGACAGAACAATCAGCCCCAGCATTTT.

V is TRBV18 and J is TRBJ2-1; no clear D. Per germline, CDR1 KGHSH and CDR2 LQKENI. CDR3 length: 16 amino acids. Trimming took off 2 bases at V and 0 bases at J, with 11 bases between the two ends. Here the CDR3 reads CASSPSIQSSYNEQFF. The CDR3 DNA reads as TGTGCCAGCTCACCATCTATTCAAAGCTCCTACAATGAGCAGTTCTTC.

The rearrangement joins TRBV19 to TRBJ2-1; 12 bases map to TRBD2. After removal of 3 bases from V and 0 bases from J, the junction contained 12 bases not matched to a gene. This CDR3 comprises 20 residues. Germline CDR1 LNHDA, CDR2 SQIVND (reference sequence). This CDR3 reads CASSMASGRALGNSYNEQFF. The DNA for the CDR3 is TGTGCCAGTAGTATGGCTAGCGGGAGGGCCCTCGGCAACTCCTACAATGAGCAGTTCTTC.

The CDR3: CASSFDRGFGETQYF. CDR3 DNA: TGTGCCAGCAGCTTCGACAGGGGTTTTGGGGAGACCCAGTACTTC. The chain combines TRBV7-2 with TRBJ2-5, with 8 bases fitting TRBD1. The CDR3 is 15 residues long. J lost 5 bases, V lost 3 bases, and 8 bases had no gene match. Germline V gives CDR1 SGHTA, CDR2 FQGNSA.

This clone was recorded only once. The genes are TRBV7-2 and TRBJ1-3, with TRBD1 as a possible D gene (6 bases). The CDR3 covers 14 residues. Germline V gene lookup returns CDR1 SGHTA and CDR2 FQGNSA. V lost 7 bases and J 4 bases, leaving 14 bases between the germline ends. CDR3 loop: CASKQQGWGNTIYF. The CDR3 DNA reads TGTGCCAGCAAACAACAGGGTTGGGGAAACACCATATATTTT.

This chain uses TRBV19 with TRBJ2-5; TRBD1 aligns across 8 bases. The trim removed 4 bases at V and 1 base at J, leaving 5 bases unmatched. Germline V gives CDR1 LNHDA, CDR2 SQIVND (reference sequence). The CDR3 sequence is 15 residues long. CDR3 DNA: TGTGCCAGTAGTACCGACAGGGGACCCCAAGAGACCCAGTACTTC. It translates to CASSTDRGPQETQYF.

The V gene is TRBV19, the J gene TRBJ2-7, with 9 bases matching TRBD2. V trimming: 3 bases; J trimming: 0 bases; junction bases outside the gene matches: 6. CDR3 length equals 16 residues. The germline V gene has CDR1 LNHDA and CDR2 SQIVND (reference sequence). CDR3 coding DNA: TGTGCCAGTAGTATCGGCCTAGCGGGGCCCTCCTACGAGCAGTACTTC. Its protein product is CASSIGLAGPSYEQYF.

This rearrangement joins TRBV7-2 to TRBJ2-2; TRBD1 matches at 8 bases. Trimming at V came to 5 bases and at J to 8 bases, leaving 7 bases not matched to a gene. CDR1 is SGHTA, CDR2 FQGNSA, per germline. There are 14 residues in the CDR3. The CDR3 DNA is TGTGCCAGCAGCCCGATCCGACAGGGGGGGGAGCTGTTTTTT. Protein: CASSPIRQGGELFF.